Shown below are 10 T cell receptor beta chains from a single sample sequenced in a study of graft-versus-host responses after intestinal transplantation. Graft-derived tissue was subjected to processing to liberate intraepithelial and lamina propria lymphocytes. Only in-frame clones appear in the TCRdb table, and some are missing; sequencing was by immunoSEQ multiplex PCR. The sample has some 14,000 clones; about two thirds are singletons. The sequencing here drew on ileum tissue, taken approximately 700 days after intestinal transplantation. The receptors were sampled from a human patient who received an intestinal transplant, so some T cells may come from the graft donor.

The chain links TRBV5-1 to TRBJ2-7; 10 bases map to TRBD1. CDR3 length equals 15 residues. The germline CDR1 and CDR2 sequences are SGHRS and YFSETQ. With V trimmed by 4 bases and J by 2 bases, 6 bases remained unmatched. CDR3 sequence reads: CASSRPGTGAYEQYF. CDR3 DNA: TGCGCCAGCAGCCGACCCGGGACAGGGGCCTACGAGCAGTACTTC. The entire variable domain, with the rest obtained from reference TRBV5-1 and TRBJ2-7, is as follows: KAGVTQTPRYLIKTRGQQVTLSCSPISGHRSVSWYQQTPGQGLQFLFEYFSETQRNKGNFPGRFSGRQFSNSRSEMNVSTLELGDSALYLCASSRPGTGAYEQYFGPGTRLTVT.

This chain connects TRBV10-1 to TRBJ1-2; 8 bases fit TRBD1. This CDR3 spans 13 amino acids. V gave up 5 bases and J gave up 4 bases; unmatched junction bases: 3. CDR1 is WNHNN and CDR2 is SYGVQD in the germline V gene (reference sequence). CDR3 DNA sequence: TGCGCCAGCAGTCCCGACAGGGGCTATGGCTACACCTTC. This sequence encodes CASSPDRGYGYTF.

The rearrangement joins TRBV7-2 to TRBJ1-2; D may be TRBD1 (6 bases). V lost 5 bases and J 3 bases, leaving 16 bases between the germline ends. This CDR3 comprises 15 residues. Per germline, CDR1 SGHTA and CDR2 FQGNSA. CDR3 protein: CASSKWGAGDYGYTF. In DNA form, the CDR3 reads TGTGCCAGCAGCAAATGGGGGGCGGGGGACTATGGCTACACCTTC.

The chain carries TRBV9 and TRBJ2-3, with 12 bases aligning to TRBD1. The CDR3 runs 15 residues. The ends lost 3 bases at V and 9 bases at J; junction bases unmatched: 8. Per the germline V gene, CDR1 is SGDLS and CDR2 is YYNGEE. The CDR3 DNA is TGTGCCAGCAGCGCAACCGGGACAGGGGGCGGGACGCAGTATTTT. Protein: CASSATGTGGGTQYF.

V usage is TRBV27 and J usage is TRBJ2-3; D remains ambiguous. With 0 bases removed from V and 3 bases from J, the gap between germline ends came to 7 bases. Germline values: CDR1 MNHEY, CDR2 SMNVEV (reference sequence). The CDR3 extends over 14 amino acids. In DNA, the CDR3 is TGTGCCAGCAGTTTATCCCCCGTAACAGATACGCAGTATTTT. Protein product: CASSLSPVTDTQYF.

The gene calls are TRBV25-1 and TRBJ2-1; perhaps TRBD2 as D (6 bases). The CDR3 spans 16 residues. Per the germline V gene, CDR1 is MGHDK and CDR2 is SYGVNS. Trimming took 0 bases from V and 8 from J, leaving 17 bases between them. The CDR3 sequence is CASSEYAGQGVDEQFF. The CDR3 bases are TGTGCCAGCAGTGAATACGCGGGGCAGGGAGTCGATGAGCAGTTCTTC.

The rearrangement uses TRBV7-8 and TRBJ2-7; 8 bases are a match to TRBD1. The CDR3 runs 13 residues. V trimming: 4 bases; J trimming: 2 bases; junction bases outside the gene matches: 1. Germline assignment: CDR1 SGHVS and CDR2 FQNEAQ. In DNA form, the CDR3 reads TGTGCCAGCAGCTACAGGGGGACCTACGAGCAGTACTTC. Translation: CASSYRGTYEQYF.

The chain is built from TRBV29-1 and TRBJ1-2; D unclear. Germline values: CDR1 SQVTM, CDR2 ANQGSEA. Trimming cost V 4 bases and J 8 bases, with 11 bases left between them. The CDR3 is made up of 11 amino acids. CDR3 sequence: CSVVHAEGYTF. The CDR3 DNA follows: TGCAGCGTTGTCCATGCGGAAGGCTACACCTTC.

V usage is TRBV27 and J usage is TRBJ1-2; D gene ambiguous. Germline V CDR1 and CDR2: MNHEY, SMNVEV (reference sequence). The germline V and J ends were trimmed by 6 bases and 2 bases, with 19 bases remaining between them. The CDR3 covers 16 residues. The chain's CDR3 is CASRESSWHLNYGYTF. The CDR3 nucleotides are TGTGCCAGCAGGGAGTCCTCCTGGCATCTGAACTATGGCTACACCTTC.

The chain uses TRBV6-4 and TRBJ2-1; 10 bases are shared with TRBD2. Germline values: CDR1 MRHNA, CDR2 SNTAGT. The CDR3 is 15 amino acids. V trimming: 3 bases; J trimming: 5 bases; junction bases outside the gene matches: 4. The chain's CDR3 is CASSEAAGGNNEQFF. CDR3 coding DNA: TGTGCCAGCAGTGAAGCAGCGGGGGGGAACAATGAGCAGTTCTTC.